Listed here are 4 T cell receptor beta chains from one sample, sequenced in a study of blood T cell repertoires in COVID-19. TCRdb keeps only in-frame clones here, not all; method: immunoSEQ multiplex PCR. Altogether 380,000 or so clones are present, around 90% being singletons, with the ten largest covering around 1.2%. The sequenced sample was peripheral blood. Receptors were obtained from a man aged 35 to 55 with acute or convalescent COVID-19.

This clone showed up just a few times. Other DNA sequences from this sample encode an identical CDR3 as well. This rearrangement joins TRBV9 to TRBJ1-1; a weak D match, TRBD1 (6 bases). Germline V gives CDR1 SGDLS, CDR2 YYNGEE. V lost 1 base and J 1 base, leaving 8 bases between the germline ends. The CDR3 length is 14 residues. This CDR3 reads CASSVRGGNTEAFF. In DNA, the CDR3 is TGTGCCAGCAGCGTAAGGGGGGGGAACACTGAAGCTTTCTTT.

The CDR3 nucleotides are TGTGCCAGCAGCAGCGACAGGGGAGGACGCGATATTCGTTACGAGCAGTACTTC. Translating it yields CASSSDRGGRDIRYEQYF. The chain links TRBV4-2 to TRBJ2-7, with 8 bases fitting TRBD1. The CDR3 runs to 18 residues. With 5 bases clipped from V and 4 bases from J, the junction kept 19 bases outside the gene matches. Germline-derived CDR1 and CDR2 are LGHNA and YNFKEQ.

As to this clone: Other DNA sequences in this specimen translate into the identical CDR3. The chain has TRBV5-1 and TRBJ2-7, with 10 bases identical to TRBD1. From germline, CDR1 is SGHRS and CDR2 YFSETQ. The CDR3 has 14 amino acids. V was pared by 4 bases and J by 4 bases, with 5 bases of the junction left unmatched. CDR3 DNA: TGCGCCAGCAGCCTCAGGACAGGGGGGTACGAGCAGTACTTC. Amino acids: CASSLRTGGYEQYF.

The V gene is TRBV6-5, the J gene TRBJ1-6; the match to TRBD1 covers 9 bases. The CDR3 contains 16 residues. Looked up from germline, CDR1 is MNHEY and CDR2 is SVGAGI. With V trimmed by 4 bases and J by 7 bases, 8 bases remained unmatched. The CDR3 is CASSSHRGQGNSPLHF. The CDR3 DNA is TGTGCCAGCAGTTCTCACAGGGGGCAAGGGAATTCACCCCTCCACTTT.